This TCR beta chain is from a study of Graves' ophthalmopathy and Graves' hyperthyroidism. General study findings and limits: The model's prediction of ophthalmopathy progression had 65% to 71% sensitivity and roughly 72% specificity.

Lactation, pregnancy, uncontrolled infections and other autoimmune diseases were all grounds for excluding patients. Reliance was placed on clinical symptoms, serum thyroxine, TRAb, thyroid ultrasound and orbital computed tomography for diagnosis. The source of the PBMCs was over 8.5 ml of fresh peripheral blood. Trimming shortened V by 0 bases and J by 3 bases, and 11 bases separated the two germline ends. The CDR3 is 15 residues long. Looked up from germline, CDR1 is LGHNA and CDR2 is YNFKEQ. This clonotype was picked up many times. Its antigen is not identified. Amplification of the TCR beta CDR3 regions used RNA transcripts (as template). First-round RT-PCR employed HTBI primers, with a second-round multiplex PCR after it. TCRdb reprocessed the multiplex PCR reads via MiXCR and lists one record per CDR3 protein. The sample contains some 410,000 distinct CDR3 sequences, around 21% of which appear only once.

This sequence joins TRBV4-2 and TRBJ1-2, with a weak D call TRBD1 (5 bases). Specimen: peripheral blood. The TCR originated in a young woman with stable Graves' hyperthyroidism. CDR3 DNA sequence: TGTGCCAGCAGCCAAGACCGGGGCGGTGACTATGGCTACACCTTC. It codes for CASSQDRGGDYGYTF.